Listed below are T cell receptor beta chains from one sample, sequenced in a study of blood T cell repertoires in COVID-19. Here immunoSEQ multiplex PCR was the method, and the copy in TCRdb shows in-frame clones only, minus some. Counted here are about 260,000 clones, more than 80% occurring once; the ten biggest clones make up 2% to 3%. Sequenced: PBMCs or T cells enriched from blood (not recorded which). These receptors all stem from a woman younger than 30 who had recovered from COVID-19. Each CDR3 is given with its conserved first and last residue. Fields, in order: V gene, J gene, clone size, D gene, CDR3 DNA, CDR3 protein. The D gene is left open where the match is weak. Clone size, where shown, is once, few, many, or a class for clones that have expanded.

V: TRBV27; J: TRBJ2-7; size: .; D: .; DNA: TGTGCCAGCAGTTTACCTGGGGGGGAGCAGTACTTC; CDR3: CASSLPGGEQYF
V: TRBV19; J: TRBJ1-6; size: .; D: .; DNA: TGTGCCAGTAGGCTGACAGCTAGCTATAATTCACCCCTCCACTTT; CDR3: CASRLTASYNSPLHF
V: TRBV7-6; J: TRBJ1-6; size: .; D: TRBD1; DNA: TGTGCCAGCAGCTCCACACAGGGGAATAATTCACCCCTCCACTTT; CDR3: CASSSTQGNNSPLHF
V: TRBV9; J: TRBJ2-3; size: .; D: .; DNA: TGTGCCAGCAGCGTAGTACACAGGGTCAGCACAGATACGCAGTATTTT; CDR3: CASSVVHRVSTDTQYF
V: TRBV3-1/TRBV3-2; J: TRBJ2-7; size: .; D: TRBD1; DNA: TGTGCCAGCAGCCAAGACAGGGGGCCCTACGAGCAGTACTTC; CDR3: CASSQDRGPYEQYF
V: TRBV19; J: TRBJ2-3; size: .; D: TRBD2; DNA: TGTGCCAGTAGTAGTAACCTAGCGGGGACTACGCAGTATTTT; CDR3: CASSSNLAGTTQYF
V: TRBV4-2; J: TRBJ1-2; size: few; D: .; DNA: TGTGCCAGCAGCCACCCAGACAGCCTCTATGGCTACACCTTC; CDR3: CASSHPDSLYGYTF
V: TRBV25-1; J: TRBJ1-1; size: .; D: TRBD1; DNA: TGTGCCAGCAGTGATTACGGGACAGGGGGCGCAAACACTGAAGCTTTCTTT; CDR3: CASSDYGTGGANTEAFF
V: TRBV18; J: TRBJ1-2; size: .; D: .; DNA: TGTGCCAGCTCACCGGACTGGTCGCCTGGCTACACCTTC; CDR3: CASSPDWSPGYTF
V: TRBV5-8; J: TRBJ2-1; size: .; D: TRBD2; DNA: TGTGCCAGCAGCGATAGCGGGGGGGTGACCTACAATGAGCAGTTCTTC; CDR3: CASSDSGGVTYNEQFF
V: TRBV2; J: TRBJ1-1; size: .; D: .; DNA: TGTGCCAGCACAGAGGCCACTGAAGCTTTCTTT; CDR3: CASTEATEAFF
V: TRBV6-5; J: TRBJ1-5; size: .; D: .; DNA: TGTGCCAGCAGTACAATCAACGATCAGCCCCAGCATTTT; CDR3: CASSTINDQPQHF
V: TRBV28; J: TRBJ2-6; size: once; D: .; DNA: TGTGCCAGCAGCCTTTATGTGGCCGCCAACGTCCTGACTTTC; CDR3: CASSLYVAANVLTF
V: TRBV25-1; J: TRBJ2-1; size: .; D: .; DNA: TGTGCCACCCGACGGGCAGGGGACTACAATGAGCAGTTCTTC; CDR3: CATRRAGDYNEQFF
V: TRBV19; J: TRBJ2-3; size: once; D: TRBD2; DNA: TGTGCCAGTAGTCGGACTAGCGGGGGCCCCGGGACAGATACGCAGTATTTT; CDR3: CASSRTSGGPGTDTQYF
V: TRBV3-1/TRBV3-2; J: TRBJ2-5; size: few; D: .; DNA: TGTGCCAGCAGCCAAGATCTAGGGGGACAAGAGACCCAGTACTTC; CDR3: CASSQDLGGQETQYF
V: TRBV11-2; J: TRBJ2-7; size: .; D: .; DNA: TGTGCCAGCAGGCGACAGGACAGCTCCTACGAGCAGTACTTC; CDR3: CASRRQDSSYEQYF
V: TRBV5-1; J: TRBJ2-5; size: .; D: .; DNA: TGCGCCAGCAGCTACGGGACTCCCGACGCCCAGTACTTC; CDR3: CASSYGTPDAQYF
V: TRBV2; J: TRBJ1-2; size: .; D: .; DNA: TGTGCCAGCAGTGAAGCACAGGCCGGCTATGGCTACACCTTC; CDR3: CASSEAQAGYGYTF
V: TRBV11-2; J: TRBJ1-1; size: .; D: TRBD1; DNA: TGTGCCAGCAGCTTCCCGACAGGGATGAACACTGAAGCTTTCTTT; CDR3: CASSFPTGMNTEAFF
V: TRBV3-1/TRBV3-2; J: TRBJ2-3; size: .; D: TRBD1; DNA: TGTGCCAGCAGCTCGGGTAAGGGGGCTGATACGCAGTATTTT; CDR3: CASSSGKGADTQYF
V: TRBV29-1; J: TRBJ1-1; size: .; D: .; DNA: TGCAGCGTTGAAGGACAGAATGAAGCTTTCTTT; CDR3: CSVEGQNEAFF
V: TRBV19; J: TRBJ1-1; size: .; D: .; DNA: TGTGCCAGTAGTGCGGTACCACCTCCGGGTGCTTTCTTT; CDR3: CASSAVPPPGAFF
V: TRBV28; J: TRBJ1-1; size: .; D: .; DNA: TGTGCCAGCGGAAAACGGGGGGGAGGGAACACTGAAGCTTTCTTT; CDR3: CASGKRGGGNTEAFF
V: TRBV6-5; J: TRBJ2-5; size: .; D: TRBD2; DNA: TGTGCCAGCAGTATAGCGGGGGGCGGGGAGACCCAGTACTTC; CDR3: CASSIAGGGETQYF
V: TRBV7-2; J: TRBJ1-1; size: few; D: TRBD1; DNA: TGTGCCAGCAGCTACAGGGGGAACACTGAAGCTTTCTTT; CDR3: CASSYRGNTEAFF
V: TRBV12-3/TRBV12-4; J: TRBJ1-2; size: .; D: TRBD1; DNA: TGTGCCAGCACCCTCAGGGGGACTTATGGCTACACCTTC; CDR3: CASTLRGTYGYTF
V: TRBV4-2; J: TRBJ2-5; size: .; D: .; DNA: TGTGCCAGCAGCCCCACAGGAGAGGCAGCTCAAGAGACCCAGTACTTC; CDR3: CASSPTGEAAQETQYF
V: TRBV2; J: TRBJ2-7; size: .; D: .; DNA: .; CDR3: CASSVGQGAQF
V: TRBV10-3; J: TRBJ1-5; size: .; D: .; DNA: TGTGCCATCAGTGAGGGGGGAGGGCTCCGGCCCCAGCATTTT; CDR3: CAISEGGGLRPQHF
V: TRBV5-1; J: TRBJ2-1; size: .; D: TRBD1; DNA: TGCGCCAGCAGCACGAGGACAGGGGGAGATGAGCAGTTCTTC; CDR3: CASSTRTGGDEQFF
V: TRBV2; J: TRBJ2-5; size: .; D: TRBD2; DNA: TGTGCCAGCAGTCGGGCCGGGACTAGGGCCGAGACCCAGTACTTC; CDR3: CASSRAGTRAETQYF
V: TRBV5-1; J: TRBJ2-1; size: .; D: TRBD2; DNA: TGCGCCAGCAGGACTAGCGGGGGGCTCAATGAGCAGTTCTTC; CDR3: CASRTSGGLNEQFF
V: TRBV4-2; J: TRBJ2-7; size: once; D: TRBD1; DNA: TGTGCCAGCAGCCACTCGGGGCAGGGGGCTGAAGAGCAGTACTTC; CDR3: CASSHSGQGAEEQYF
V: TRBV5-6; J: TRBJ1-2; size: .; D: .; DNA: TGTGCCAGCAGCACCCGGGACATCTATGGCTACACCTTC; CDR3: CASSTRDIYGYTF
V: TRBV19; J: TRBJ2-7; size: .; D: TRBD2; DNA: TGTGCCACCACCCGTGGGACTAGCGTGTACGAGCAGTACTTC; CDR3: CATTRGTSVYEQYF
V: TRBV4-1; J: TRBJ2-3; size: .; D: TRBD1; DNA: TGCGCCAGCAGCCAAGGGGACAGGGTTGCAGATACGCAGTATTTT; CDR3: CASSQGDRVADTQYF
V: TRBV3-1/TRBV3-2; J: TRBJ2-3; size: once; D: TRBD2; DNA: TGTGCCAGCAGCCCCGGCGGGGGGACCACAGATACGCAGTATTTT; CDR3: CASSPGGGTTDTQYF